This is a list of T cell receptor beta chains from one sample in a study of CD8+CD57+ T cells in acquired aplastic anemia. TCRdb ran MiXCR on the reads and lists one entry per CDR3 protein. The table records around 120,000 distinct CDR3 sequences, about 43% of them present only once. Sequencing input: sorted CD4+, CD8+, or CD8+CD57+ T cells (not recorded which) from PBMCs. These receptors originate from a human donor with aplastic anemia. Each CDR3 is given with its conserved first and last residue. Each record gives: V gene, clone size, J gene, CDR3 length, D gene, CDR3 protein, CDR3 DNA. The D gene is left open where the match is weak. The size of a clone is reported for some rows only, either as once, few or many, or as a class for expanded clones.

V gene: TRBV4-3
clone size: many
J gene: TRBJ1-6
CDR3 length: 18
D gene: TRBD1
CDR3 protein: CASSQVVGTGANNSPLHF
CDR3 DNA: TGCGCCAGCAGCCAAGTGGTGGGGACAGGGGCGAATAATTCACCCCTCCACTTT

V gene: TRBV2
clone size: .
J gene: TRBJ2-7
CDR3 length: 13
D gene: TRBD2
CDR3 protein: CASSDLGGFEQYF
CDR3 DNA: TGTGCCAGCAGTGATTTGGGGGGGTTCGAGCAGTACTTC

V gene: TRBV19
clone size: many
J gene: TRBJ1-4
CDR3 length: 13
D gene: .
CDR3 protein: CATTDRTNEKLFF
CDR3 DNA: TGTGCCACGACCGACAGGACCAATGAAAAACTGTTTTTT

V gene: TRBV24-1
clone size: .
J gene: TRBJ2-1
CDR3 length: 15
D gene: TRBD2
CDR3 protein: CATSESGGADNEQFF
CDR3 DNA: TGTGCCACCAGTGAGAGCGGGGGGGCCGACAATGAGCAGTTCTTC

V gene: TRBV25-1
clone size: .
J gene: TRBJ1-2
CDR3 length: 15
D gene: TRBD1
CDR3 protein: CASSEEGALIYGYTF
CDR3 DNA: TGTGCCAGCAGTGAAGAGGGGGCCCTAATCTATGGCTACACCTTC

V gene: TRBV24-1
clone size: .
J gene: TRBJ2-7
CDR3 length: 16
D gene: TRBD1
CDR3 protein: CATSDPGTGVTYEQYF
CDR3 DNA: TGTGCCACCAGTGACCCCGGGACAGGGGTAACCTACGAGCAGTACTTC

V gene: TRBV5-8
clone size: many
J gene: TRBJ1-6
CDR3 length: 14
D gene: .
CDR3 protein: CASSLAPDGSPLHF
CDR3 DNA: TGTGCCAGCAGCTTGGCGCCGGACGGTTCACCCCTCCACTTT

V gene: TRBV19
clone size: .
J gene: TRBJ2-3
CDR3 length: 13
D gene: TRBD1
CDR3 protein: CASSLATGDTQYF
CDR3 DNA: TGTGCCAGCAGCTTAGCGACAGGGGATACGCAGTATTTT

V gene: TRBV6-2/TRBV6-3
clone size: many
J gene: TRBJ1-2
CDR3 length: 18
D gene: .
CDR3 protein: CASSYFGFTGGPNYGYTF
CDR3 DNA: TGTGCCAGCAGTTACTTCGGATTCACGGGGGGCCCCAACTATGGCTACACCTTC

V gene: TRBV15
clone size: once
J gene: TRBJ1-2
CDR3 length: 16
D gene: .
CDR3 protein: CATSRDLEQDSYGYTF
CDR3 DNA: TGTGCCACCAGCAGAGATTTAGAGCAGGACTCGTATGGCTACACCTTC

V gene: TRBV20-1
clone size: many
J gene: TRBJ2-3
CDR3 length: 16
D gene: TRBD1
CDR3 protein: CSARDPGRGLLHTQYF
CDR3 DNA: TGCAGTGCTAGAGATCCAGGAAGGGGGCTCCTGCATACGCAGTATTTT

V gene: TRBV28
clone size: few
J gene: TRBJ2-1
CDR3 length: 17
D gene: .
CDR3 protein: CASRPIGQTLSGNEQFF
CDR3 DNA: TGTGCCAGCAGGCCGATTGGACAGACCTTGTCGGGCAATGAGCAGTTCTTC

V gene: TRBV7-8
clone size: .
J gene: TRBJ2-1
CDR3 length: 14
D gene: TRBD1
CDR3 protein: CASSPSRGPYEQFF
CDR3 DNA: TGTGCCAGCTCACCATCGAGGGGGCCCTACGAGCAGTTCTTC

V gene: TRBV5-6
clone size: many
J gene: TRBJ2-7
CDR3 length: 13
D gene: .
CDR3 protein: CASSPQKGSEQYF
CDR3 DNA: TGTGCCAGCAGCCCCCAAAAAGGTTCGGAGCAGTACTTC

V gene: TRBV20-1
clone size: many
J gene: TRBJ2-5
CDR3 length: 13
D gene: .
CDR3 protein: CSALITSDETQYF
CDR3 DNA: TGCAGTGCCCTCATAACTAGTGATGAGACCCAGTACTTC

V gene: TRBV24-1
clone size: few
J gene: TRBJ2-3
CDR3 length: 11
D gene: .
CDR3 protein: CATSDLYTQYF
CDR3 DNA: TGTGCCACCAGTGATTTGTATACGCAGTATTTT

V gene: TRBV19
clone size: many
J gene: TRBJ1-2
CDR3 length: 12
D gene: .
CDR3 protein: CASSSGAQGYTF
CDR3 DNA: TGTGCCAGTAGTAGCGGGGCGCAAGGCTACACCTTC

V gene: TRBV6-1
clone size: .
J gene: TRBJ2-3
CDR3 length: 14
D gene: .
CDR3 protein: CASSSGARTDTQYF
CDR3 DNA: TGTGCCAGCAGTTCCGGGGCGAGGACAGATACGCAGTATTTT

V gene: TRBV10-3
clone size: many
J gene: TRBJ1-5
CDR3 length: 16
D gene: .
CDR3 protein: CAISDRGGARNQPQHF
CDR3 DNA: TGTGCCATCAGTGATCGAGGGGGGGCGCGGAATCAGCCCCAGCATTTT

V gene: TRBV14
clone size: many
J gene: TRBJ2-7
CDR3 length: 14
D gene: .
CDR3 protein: CASSQLNRVSEQYF
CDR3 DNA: TGTGCCAGCAGCCAATTGAACAGGGTTAGCGAGCAGTACTTC

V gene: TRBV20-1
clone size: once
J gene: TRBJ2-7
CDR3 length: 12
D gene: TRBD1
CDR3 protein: CSARQGAYEQYF
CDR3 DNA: TGCAGTGCTAGACAGGGGGCCTACGAGCAGTACTTC

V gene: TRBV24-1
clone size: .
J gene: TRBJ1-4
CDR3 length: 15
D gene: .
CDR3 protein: CATSDLYRSFEKLFF
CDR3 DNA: TGTGCCACCAGTGATTTGTATCGGTCCTTTGAAAAACTGTTTTTT

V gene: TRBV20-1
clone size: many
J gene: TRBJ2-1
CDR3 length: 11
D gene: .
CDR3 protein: CSAPFGAQQFF
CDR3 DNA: TGCAGTGCTCCTTTCGGGGCCCAGCAGTTCTTC

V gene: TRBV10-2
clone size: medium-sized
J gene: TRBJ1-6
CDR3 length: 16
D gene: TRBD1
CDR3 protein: CASSDLVGQGSSPLHF
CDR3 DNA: TGCGCCAGCAGTGATTTGGTCGGACAGGGGAGCTCACCCCTCCACTTT

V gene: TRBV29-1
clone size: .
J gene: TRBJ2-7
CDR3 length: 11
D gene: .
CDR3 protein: CSVDTGHEQYF
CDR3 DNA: TGCAGCGTTGACACGGGCCACGAGCAGTACTTC

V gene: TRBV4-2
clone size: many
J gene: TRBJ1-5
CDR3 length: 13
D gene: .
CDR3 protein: CASSQDQYQPQHF
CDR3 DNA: TGTGCCAGCAGCCAAGATCAGTATCAGCCCCAGCATTTT

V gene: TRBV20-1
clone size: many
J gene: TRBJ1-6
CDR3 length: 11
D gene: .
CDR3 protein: CSARAGSPLHF
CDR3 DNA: TGCAGTGCTAGAGCAGGTTCACCCCTCCACTTT

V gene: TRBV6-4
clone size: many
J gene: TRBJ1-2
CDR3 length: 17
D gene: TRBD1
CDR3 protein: CASSNRGVATTNYGYTF
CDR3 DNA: TGTGCCAGCAGTAACAGGGGGGTCGCGACCACTAACTATGGCTACACCTTC

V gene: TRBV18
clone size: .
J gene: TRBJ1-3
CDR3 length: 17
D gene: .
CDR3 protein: CASSLAPLAGNGNTIYF
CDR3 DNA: TGTGCCAGCTCCCTTGCTCCCTTGGCCGGAAATGGAAACACCATATATTTT

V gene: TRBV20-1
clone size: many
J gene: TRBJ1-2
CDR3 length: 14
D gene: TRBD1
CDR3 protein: CSAKGWTGGEGYTF
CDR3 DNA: TGCAGTGCAAAAGGGTGGACAGGGGGCGAGGGCTACACCTTC

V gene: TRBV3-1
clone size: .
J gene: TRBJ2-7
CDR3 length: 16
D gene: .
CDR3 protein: CASSQAVGGATYEQYF
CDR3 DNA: TGTGCCAGCAGCCAAGCGGTGGGGGGGGCCACCTACGAGCAGTACTTC

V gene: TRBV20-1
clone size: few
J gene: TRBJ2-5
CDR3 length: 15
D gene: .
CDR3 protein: CSAGGAYPYQETQYF
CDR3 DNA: TGCAGTGCCGGGGGAGCCTACCCGTACCAAGAGACCCAGTACTTC

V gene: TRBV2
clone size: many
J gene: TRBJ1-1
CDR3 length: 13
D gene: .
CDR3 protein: CASHQAANTEAFF
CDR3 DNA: TGTGCCAGCCATCAGGCTGCGAACACTGAAGCTTTCTTT

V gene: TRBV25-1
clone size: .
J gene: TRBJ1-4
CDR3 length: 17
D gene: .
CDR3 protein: CARIRGRLGSANEKLFF
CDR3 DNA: TGTGCTAGAATCCGGGGAAGGTTAGGGTCGGCTAATGAAAAACTGTTTTTT

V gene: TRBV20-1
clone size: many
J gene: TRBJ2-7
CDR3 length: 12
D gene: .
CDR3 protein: CSASTLSYEQYF
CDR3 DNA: TGCAGTGCTTCGACATTATCCTACGAGCAGTACTTC

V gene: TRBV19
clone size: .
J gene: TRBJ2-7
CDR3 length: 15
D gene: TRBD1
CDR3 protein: CASSIRTGNSYEQYF
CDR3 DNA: TGTGCCAGTAGTATACGGACAGGAAACTCCTACGAGCAGTACTTC

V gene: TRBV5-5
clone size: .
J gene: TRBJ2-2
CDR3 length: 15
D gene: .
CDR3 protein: CASSYSRGNTGELFF
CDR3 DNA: TGTGCCAGCAGCTACTCGAGGGGGAACACCGGGGAGCTGTTTTTT

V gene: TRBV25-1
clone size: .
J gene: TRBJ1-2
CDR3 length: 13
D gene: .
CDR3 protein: CASSEVTEDGYTF
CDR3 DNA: TGTGCCAGCAGTGAAGTAACAGAAGATGGCTACACCTTC